This T cell receptor (beta chain) was recorded in a study of CXCR3-negative and CXCR3-positive naive CD8 T cells (dated by TCRdb to the late 2010s). About the investigation overall: In total, roughly 140 million TRB reads were obtained, which works out to roughly 1.5 +/- 0.3 million reads per library. Diversity and physicochemical repertoire analyses covered about a dozen donors pooled from two independent experiments. TRBV-TRBJ cluster analysis included naive subsets from 5 or 6 donors and memory cells from 3 donors.

Points on this clonotype: It has no known antigen specificity.

CDR1 and CDR2 (LGHNT, FRNRAP) derive from the germline V gene. Spanning cysteine to phenylalanine, the CDR3 consists of 11 amino acids. Only the protein is available. What the authors observed across the whole study: TRB CDR3s from CXCR3-positive naive cells showed higher hydrophobicity (lower Kidera factor 4), lower energy, and higher strength and volume indices than CXCR3-negative naive cells. Because surface CD5, which has been linked to self-reactivity in mice, was comparable between naive subsets, TCR interaction strength was also inferred from TRB CDR3 physicochemical properties. Comparably high repertoire diversity was found in both naive subsets, whereas much lower repertoire diversity was found in memory CD8+ T cells. Freshly isolated PBMCs were used for most assays because CXCR3 expression went down partially after cryopreservation. Similar TRBV-TRBJ usage was shown by naive CXCR3-negative and CXCR3-positive cells from the same donor, whereas distinct patterns were shown by memory cells.

TCRdb names NextSeq 550 as the instrument used. The Human TCR Profiling Kit (MiLaboratory) was used to prepare UMI-labeled 5' RACE TRB cDNA libraries. The full amount of extracted RNA was used for cDNA synthesis, and the full amount of resulting cDNA was used for PCR amplification. Libraries were prepared in parallel with an identical number of PCR cycles. For the original study's pipeline: About 53,000 +/- 10,000 unique UMI-labeled TRB cDNA molecules per library were extracted with MIGEC and MiXCR, with at least two reads per UMI required. An average of around 40,000 +/- 10,000 functional in-frame TRB CDR3 nucleotide clonotypes without stop codons was found per library. Diversity metrics, including normalized Shannon-Wiener and Chao1, were computed in VDJtools after downsampling to 5000 UMI-labeled TRB molecules per sample. VDJtools was used to calculate clonotype-size-weighted physicochemical properties of the central five CDR3 residues, namely interaction energy, strength, volume and Kidera factor 4. The reads went through TCRdb reprocessing, and each CDR3 protein sequence gets one entry with no DNA. These V and J calls originate from TCRdb's pipeline instead of the authors' own analysis. This sample's table contains about 120,000 distinct CDR3 sequences. The ten most abundant clones make up about 0.54% of the sample.

Each CD8+ T cell subset was flow-sorted in triplicate, with over 250,000 cells per subset placed directly into RLT lysis buffer. To keep memory contaminants out, a stringent definition of naive CD8+ T cells was applied: CD45RO-CCR7+CD27+CD95-. Using standard density gradient centrifugation, peripheral blood mononuclear cells were isolated from buffy coats. Naive CXCR3-negative and CXCR3-positive CD8+ T cells were flow-sorted using a FACSAria III. Total RNA was extracted from sorted cells using an RNeasy Mini Kit. This sequence uses TRBV12-5 and TRBJ2-7. This sequence was found in a human donor in good health. Some clones in this sample may be carry-over from other donors' samples. The sequenced sample consisted of naive CXCR3+ CD8+ T cells from blood. The cell subset or site label here, explained by the study, means: CD45RO-CCR7+CD27+CD95- naive CD8+ T cells expressing CXCR3 (TNR3+). CDR3 protein: CASGPPYEQYF.